The 7 T cell receptor beta chains listed next were all sequenced from one sample in a study of CD8+ T cells in alopecia areata. Scientists pooled cutaneous lymph node cells and sorted them on CD4, CD8alpha, NKG2D, NKG2ACE and other markers. RNA extraction and reverse transcription yielded cDNA as sequencing template. Sequencing used immunoSEQ multiplex PCR; TCRdb keeps in-frame clones, though not all of them. Observed are roughly 260,000 clones, no singletons, with the top ten taking 1.2%. The sequenced sample consisted of CD4+ T cells sorted from a lymph node. These receptors were obtained from a C3H/HeJ mouse with alopecia areata. For this strain, the MHC haplotype corresponds to H2-k.

Note on this clone: Any gene name here is a mouse gene name. The sequence runs out 4 residues before the end of the CDR3; the remainder is reconstructed from the germline J gene. The chain employs TRBV13-3 and TRBJ2-4; 8 bases align to TRBD2. Germline V gene data show CDR1 as NNHDY and CDR2 as SYVADS. This CDR3 is 12 amino acids long. The CDR3: CASRDWENTLYF. The sequenced CDR3 bases are TGTGCCAGCAGGGACTGGGAAAAC. Looking up the rest from reference TRBV13-3 and TRBJ2-4 gives the full variable domain: EAAVTQSPRSKVAVTGGKVTLSCHQTNNHDYMYWYRQDTGHGLRLIHYSYVADSTEKGDIPDGYKASRPSQENFSLILELASLSQTAVYFCASRDWENTLYFGAGTRLSVL.

On this clone itself: A clone one base away is much larger, so this may be a read error. The genes and germline here are from mouse. CDR3 protein: CASSHNNSPLYF. Partial CDR3 DNA: TGTGCCAGCAGCCACAATAATTCGCCC. This chain joins TRBV5 and TRBJ1-6; D remains ambiguous. Read coverage stops 3 residues before the CDR3 terminus; the germline J gene supplies the remainder. TRBJ1-6 is an ORF; its function is uncertain. The CDR3 runs 12 residues. Germline V gene lookup returns CDR1 LGHNA and CDR2 YNLKQL (reference sequence). Trimming pared 3 bases from V and 5 bases from J, leaving 2 bases between.

This clone has at least ten counts. The germline and genes are mouse ones. The read terminates 3 residues before the CDR3 end, so the remaining end is supplied by the germline J gene. The chain links TRBV13-3 to TRBJ1-6, with 8 nucleotides matching TRBD1. TRBJ1-6 is marked as an open reading frame, function uncertain. CDR1 and CDR2 from the germline V gene are NNHDY and SYVADS. CDR3 length equals 16 residues. V was pared by 2 bases and J by 5 bases, with 6 bases of the junction left unmatched. The CDR3 loop reads CASSDRGRPDNSPLYF. CDR3 DNA, as far as it was read: TGTGCCAGCAGTGACAGGGGGCGCCCCGATAATTCGCCC.

This clone was counted between two and nine times. Genes and germline are mouse. The read stops 4 residues short of the end of the CDR3; the missing end is completed from the germline J gene. J is TRBJ2-5 and V is TRBV13-1; 9 bases are shared with TRBD1. In germline, CDR1 is NSHNY, CDR2 SYGAGN. The CDR3 covers 15 residues. CDR3 loop: CASSDAGDREDTQYF. CDR3 DNA (partial): TGTGCCAGCAGTGATGCAGGGGACAGGGAGGAC.

To note about this clone: Gene names follow the mouse nomenclature. The CDR3 bases that were read are TGTGCCAGCACCAGAAATGCT. Protein product: CASTRNA. The CDR3, in full, reads CASTRNAEQFF. This chain uses TRBV19 with TRBJ2-1; D unresolved. With the read ending 4 residues before the CDR3 end, the germline J gene is used to fill in that end. The CDR3 extends over 11 amino acids. Germline CDR1 is FNHDT and CDR2 is SITEND (reference sequence). V lost 6 bases, J lost 5 bases, and 6 bases lay in between.

Note on this clone: Gene and germline names: mouse. The CDR3 goes on 4 residues after the read ends, and that part is filled in from the germline J gene. V usage is TRBV13-1 and J usage is TRBJ2-1; TRBD1 matches at 7 bases. The CDR3 has 14 amino acids. V was pared by 3 bases and J by 2 bases, with 2 bases of the junction left unmatched. CDR1 NSHNY and CDR2 SYGAGN come from the germline V gene. CDR3 in amino acids: CASSGDRYYAEQFF. The CDR3 DNA, read in part, is TGTGCCAGCAGTGGGGACAGATACTATGCT.

This clone was detected a few times. Gene names are mouse gene names. The DNA ends 4 residues before the CDR3 does, and the rest of the CDR3 is filled in from the germline J gene. The chain has TRBV19 and TRBJ2-1; 10 bases fit TRBD1. Germline CDR1 reads FNHDT; CDR2 reads SITEND (reference sequence). The junction had 10 bases not matched to a gene; V was cut back by 6 bases and J by 4 bases. The CDR3 spans 16 residues. The CDR3: CASTRPPGQGYAEQFF. The covered CDR3 bases are TGTGCCAGCACCCGACCCCCGGGACAGGGGTATGCT.